A selection of T cell receptor beta chains follows, all from one sample in a study of cytomegalovirus exposure and HLA in healthy donors. The method was immunoSEQ multiplex PCR; TCRdb's version includes in-frame clones alone and lacks a portion of them. The sample includes roughly 60,000 clones, just under 75% of them seen just once. The specimen was PBMCs. Every receptor here comes from a woman younger than 45 in good health and CMV-seronegative. CDR3s include the opening cysteine and the closing phenylalanine or tryptophan. A D gene is named only where the DNA matches it firmly. The size of a clone is reported for some rows only, either as once, few or many, or as a class for expanded clones.

v_gene	j_gene	d_gene	abundance	CDR3aa	CDR3nt
TRBV9	TRBJ2-7	-	-	CASSVGVSHEQYF	TGTGCCAGCAGCGTAGGAGTATCCCACGAGCAGTACTTC
TRBV5-5	TRBJ1-1	TRBD1	-	CASSGGTGTNTEAFF	TGTGCCAGCAGCGGGGGGACAGGGACGAACACTGAAGCTTTCTTT
TRBV5-4	TRBJ2-3	TRBD1	-	CASSLQGGTDTQYF	TGTGCCAGCAGCCTTCAGGGGGGCACAGATACGCAGTATTTT
TRBV2	TRBJ2-3	TRBD1	-	CASSANRGRTDTQYF	TGTGCCAGCAGTGCAAACAGGGGGCGCACAGATACGCAGTATTTT
TRBV28	TRBJ2-7	TRBD1	-	CAFHGGQGTIYEQYF	TGTGCCTTTCATGGGGGACAGGGGACCATCTACGAGCAGTACTTC
TRBV6-6	TRBJ2-1	TRBD2	-	CASLAGDGEQFF	TGTGCCAGTCTAGCGGGAGACGGTGAGCAGTTCTTC
TRBV5-6	TRBJ2-2	-	-	CASSRGTGELFF	TGTGCCAGCAGCAGAGGCACCGGGGAGCTGTTTTTT
TRBV2	TRBJ2-3	TRBD1	-	CASSEGTGVRGTQYF	TGTGCCAGCAGTGAGGGGACAGGGGTCCGTGGTACGCAGTATTTT
TRBV20-1	TRBJ1-2	-	-	CSAIDQDGYTF	TGCAGTGCCATAGACCAGGATGGCTACACCTTC
TRBV7-6	TRBJ1-4	-	few	CASSLGRGGRNEKLFF	TGTGCCAGCAGCTTAGGCAGGGGCGGCCGTAATGAAAAACTGTTTTTT
TRBV6-5	TRBJ2-7	-	once	CASSFQTTYEQYF	TGTGCCAGCAGTTTTCAGACTACCTACGAGCAGTACTTC
TRBV4-1	TRBJ1-2	-	-	CASSQDLVGDGRGYTF	TGCGCCAGCAGCCAAGATCTAGTGGGAGACGGCCGTGGCTACACCTTC
TRBV30	TRBJ2-7	-	-	CAWSARGEQYF	TGTGCCTGGAGCGCTCGGGGCGAGCAGTACTTC
TRBV6-1	TRBJ1-1	-	-	CASSQTGLNTEAFF	TGTGCCAGCAGCCAAACAGGCCTGAACACTGAAGCTTTCTTT
TRBV7-2	TRBJ2-2	TRBD1	-	CASSLGPGGKGGELFF	TGTGCCAGCAGCTTAGGTCCAGGGGGCAAGGGCGGGGAGCTGTTTTTT
TRBV29-1	TRBJ1-1	TRBD1	-	CSAWTGAMNTEAFF	TGCAGCGCTTGGACAGGCGCGATGAACACTGAAGCTTTCTTT
TRBV5-1	TRBJ2-7	-	-	CASNLTPEVPTEQYF	TGCGCCAGCAATTTGACCCCGGAGGTTCCTACCGAGCAGTACTTC
TRBV28	TRBJ2-1	TRBD1	-	CASSASGTGGENEQFF	TGTGCCAGCAGTGCCTCCGGGACAGGGGGTGAGAATGAGCAGTTCTTC
TRBV6-5	TRBJ2-7	TRBD2	-	CASTSRTSGDYEQYF	TGTGCCAGCACGAGCCGGACTAGCGGGGACTACGAGCAGTACTTC
TRBV6-6	TRBJ1-2	-	-	CASSLREDYGYTF	TGTGCCAGCAGCCTCAGGGAGGACTATGGCTACACCTTC
TRBV7-2	TRBJ1-2	-	-	CASSLGSGGGYTF	TGTGCCAGCAGCTTAGGTTCGGGGGGGGGCTACACCTTC
TRBV2	TRBJ1-4	-	-	CASSEPSQGVSYATNEKLFF	TGTGCCAGCAGTGAGCCCTCACAGGGTGTGAGCTACGCAACTAATGAAAAACTGTTTTTT
TRBV5-1	TRBJ2-1	TRBD1	-	CASSLLPGGPVNEQFF	TGCGCCAGCAGCTTGTTGCCAGGGGGCCCGGTCAATGAGCAGTTCTTC
TRBV11-2	TRBJ2-7	-	-	CASSLNRGEQYF	TGTGCCAGCAGCTTAAATCGGGGGGAGCAGTACTTC
TRBV7-9	TRBJ1-1	TRBD1	-	CASSLAQGLGTEAFF	TGTGCCAGCAGCTTAGCACAGGGGTTAGGAACTGAAGCTTTCTTT
TRBV30	TRBJ1-6	TRBD1	-	CAWSGDSYNSPLHF	TGTGCCTGGAGTGGGGACAGCTATAATTCACCCCTCCACTTT
TRBV2	TRBJ1-3	-	-	CASSERGPGSGNTIYF	TGTGCCAGCAGTGAACGGGGTCCAGGATCTGGAAACACCATATATTTT
TRBV7-2	TRBJ2-3	TRBD2	-	CASSLVASGNTDTQYF	TGTGCCAGCAGCTTAGTGGCTAGCGGGAACACAGATACGCAGTATTTT
TRBV27	TRBJ1-6	-	-	CASTPGNPYNSPLHF	TGTGCCAGCACCCCAGGGAACCCCTATAATTCACCCCTCCACTTT
TRBV19	TRBJ1-2	TRBD1	few	CASSGPGTAGAVNYGYTF	TGTGCCAGTAGTGGCCCCGGGACAGCCGGAGCTGTTAACTATGGCTACACCTTC
TRBV28	TRBJ1-3	-	once	CASQGPSSGNTIYF	TGTGCCAGTCAGGGCCCAAGCTCTGGAAACACCATATATTTT
TRBV5-1	TRBJ1-4	TRBD1	-	CASSLDRGREKLFF	TGCGCCAGCAGCTTGGACAGGGGGCGCGAAAAACTGTTTTTT
TRBV19	TRBJ1-2	-	-	CASCKAEAAYGYTF	TGTGCTAGTTGTAAAGCAGAGGCGGCCTACGGCTACACCTTC
TRBV19	TRBJ1-2	TRBD1	-	CASSASTGYGYTF	TGTGCCAGTAGTGCCTCGACAGGGTATGGCTACACCTTC
TRBV27	TRBJ2-3	-	-	CASSFSDTQYF	TGTGCCAGCAGTTTTAGCGATACGCAGTATTTT
TRBV18	TRBJ2-7	TRBD1	-	CASSWTGGVASYEQYF	TGTGCCAGCTCATGGACAGGGGGGGTCGCTTCCTACGAGCAGTACTTC
TRBV12-5	TRBJ1-3	-	-	CASGLVLSDTGNTIYF	TGTGCTAGTGGTTTGGTACTGAGCGATACTGGAAACACCATATATTTT
TRBV18	TRBJ2-2	-	-	CASSPDRELFF	TGTGCCAGCTCACCCGACAGGGAGCTGTTTTTT
TRBV27	TRBJ2-3	TRBD1	-	CASSTWDRSSTDTQYF	TGTGCCAGCAGTACCTGGGACAGGTCAAGCACAGATACGCAGTATTTT
TRBV4-1	TRBJ1-2	-	-	CASSQDTGGYTF	TGCGCCAGCAGCCAAGATACGGGTGGCTACACCTTC
TRBV7-9	TRBJ2-3	TRBD2	few	CASSPGLAGARTDTQYF	TGTGCCAGCAGCCCTGGACTAGCGGGCGCACGCACAGATACGCAGTATTTT